These T cell receptor beta chains were read from a single sample in a study of blood T cells in healthy people across ages. In TCRdb, the 5' RACE reads were re-called with MiXCR into one record per CDR3 protein. The profile shows around 800,000 distinct CDR3 sequences, approximately 24% of them singletons. In addition, the sample was reused for a study of T cells of mothers and their children.

Sequenced: blood. These receptors came from a boy aged 5-17 years in good health. CDR3s leave out the opening cysteine and the closing phenylalanine or tryptophan.

V,J,length,CDR3
TRBV5-1,TRBJ1-4,13,ASSLDGPTNEKLF
TRBV29-1,TRBJ1-6,8,SVPWYFHH
TRBV5-1,TRBJ2-7,12,ASRSGVIAYEQY
TRBV10-3,TRBJ2-7,10,AARDTSYEQY
TRBV6-5,TRBJ2-3,16,ASSYSKGGAGGPDTQY
TRBV9,TRBJ2-3,12,ACSVETSTDTQY
TRBV5-1,TRBJ2-3,13,ASSLEFAAIDTQY
TRBV4-2,TRBJ2-1,14,ASSQVAPSHYNEQF
TRBV20-1,TRBJ1-5,12,SAPSTGGLEPQH
TRBV9,TRBJ1-4,13,ASSVEGQGDEKLF
TRBV28,TRBJ1-5,12,ASSLPRDGVPQH
TRBV28,TRBJ2-5,13,ASTWRGAQKETQH
TRBV20-1,TRBJ1-5,13,SARAGGGSNQPQH
TRBV6-6,TRBJ2-3,13,ASSEGQPLVDTQY
TRBV5-1,TRBJ2-1,14,ASSLGPGGSRNEQF
TRBV6-5,TRBJ2-5,12,ASSRMSFVETQC
TRBV12-3/TRBV12-4,TRBJ1-1,11,ASSLRTITEAF
TRBV7-3,.,13,ASSLGAGKYNEQF
TRBV7-3,TRBJ2-2,16,ASSLIGGTGANTGELF
TRBV7-3,TRBJ2-3,15,ASSFGPAASTADTQY
TRBV5-5,.,15,ASTLDLGKVLTYEQY
TRBV20-1,TRBJ2-7,13,SATPEGPPPYEQC
TRBV6-6,TRBJ1-3,13,ASSYPRDSGNTIY
TRBV9,TRBJ2-5,12,ASSPGGMGETQY
TRBV13,TRBJ1-4,13,ASSTRTSGEEKLF
TRBV29-1,TRBJ1-2,12,SAEFRAEGYGYT
TRBV29-1,TRBJ1-3,12,SVREGSSGNTIY
TRBV12-3/TRBV12-4,TRBJ2-4,11,ASSPALAGGQH
TRBV5-1,TRBJ2-4,13,ASSLEGAIQNIQY
TRBV7-8,.,9,ASPARNEQF
TRBV7-6,TRBJ2-5,9,ASSTRGTQY
TRBV7-2,TRBJ2-2,12,ASSHNYNTGELF
TRBV20-1,TRBJ1-2,8,SARHYGYT
TRBV29-1,TRBJ2-1,14,STSAGTKWSYNEQF
TRBV5-1,TRBJ2-3,11,ASTRASTDTQY
TRBV10-3,TRBJ2-7,13,AISESGRESDEQY
TRBV27,TRBJ2-4,15,ASSLSGSLRAKNIQY
TRBV18,TRBJ1-4,13,ASSPETATSEKLF
TRBV7-3,TRBJ2-1,14,ASSPLAGGNYNEQF
TRBV21-1,TRBJ2-3,13,ASTAGTGGTDTQY
TRBV25-1,TRBJ2-4,12,ASSDKLAKNIQY
TRBV20-1,TRBJ2-1,15,SAALRFRSRSYNEQF
TRBV7-3,TRBJ2-5,11,ASSRAMGETQY
TRBV10-3,TRBJ2-7,12,ATDRGTGIDEQY
TRBV29-1,TRBJ2-7,10,SALVPSYEQY
TRBV6-1,TRBJ2-7,13,ASSEEDSSSYEQY
TRBV12-3/TRBV12-4,TRBJ2-7,11,ASSLGDAYEQY
TRBV4-3,TRBJ2-5,12,ASSQVLIEETQY
TRBV2,TRBJ2-5,12,ASPRTSGPGTQY
TRBV3-1,TRBJ1-2,12,ASSQGGINYGYT
TRBV6-6,TRBJ1-2,13,ASSYAGTGDYGYT
TRBV7-9,TRBJ1-4,13,ASSLGGSGNEKLF
TRBV6-5,TRBJ2-7,12,ASRRTGGPHERY
TRBV18,TRBJ1-2,12,ASSRQGDNYGYT
TRBV29-1,.,9,SVDRDYEQY
TRBV11-2,TRBJ2-2,13,ASSFEGGNTGELF
TRBV28,TRBJ2-7,13,ASSPRGQGDYEQY
TRBV5-1,TRBJ2-2,13,AGAIGGQGSGELF
TRBV6-1,TRBJ2-5,13,ASSGGPGRLQTQY
TRBV3-1,TRBJ1-2,9,ASQKDSSYT